This T cell receptor beta chain was obtained from a study of Graves' ophthalmopathy and Graves' hyperthyroidism. V dropped 6 bases and J dropped 3 bases, with 11 bases sitting between them. The CDR3 runs 13 residues. CDR1 MGHDK and CDR2 SYGVNS come from the germline V gene. General study points: Detection in blood was also observed for most expanded thyroid clonotypes above 0.001 frequency.

Turning to this clonotype: Its target is unknown.

From RNA, the CDR3 regions of TCR beta chains were amplified and sequenced. Following a first-round RT-PCR that used HTBI primers, a second-round multiplex PCR was carried out. A single record per CDR3 protein comes from TCRdb applying MiXCR to the multiplex PCR reads. Of about 740,000 distinct CDR3 sequences listed, approximately 40% are singletons. The rearrangement uses TRBV25-1 and TRBJ1-2, with TRBD1 as a possible D gene (5 bases). The TCR was taken from an adult man with Graves' ophthalmopathy. Sequencing was performed on peripheral blood. The CDR3: CASRLDSYYGYTF. DNA for the CDR3: TGTGCCAGCAGGTTAGACAGTTACTATGGCTACACCTTC.